Listed below are T cell receptor beta chains from one sample, sequenced in a study of blood T cell repertoires in COVID-19. Assay used: immunoSEQ multiplex PCR; TCRdb lists only in-frame clones, some missing. The sample includes over 400,000 clones, over 75% seen only once; the top ten take under 4%. The sequenced material came from peripheral blood. The receptors come from a human donor in a cohort sampled during active COVID-19. CDR3s leave out the opening cysteine and the closing phenylalanine or tryptophan. D genes are given only for firm matches. Where a row states a size, it is once, few, many or the class of an expanded clone; other rows omit it.

clone_size: -; d_call: TRBD1; j_call: TRBJ2-3; v_call: TRBV5-1; cdr3_aa: ASSVGQGADTQY
clone_size: once; d_call: TRBD1; j_call: TRBJ2-3; v_call: TRBV7-8; cdr3_aa: ASTSGGRADTQY
clone_size: -; d_call: -; j_call: TRBJ1-4; v_call: TRBV10-3; cdr3_aa: AISPGPESGEKLF
clone_size: -; d_call: -; j_call: TRBJ2-2; v_call: TRBV7-9; cdr3_aa: ASSITGTGELF
clone_size: -; d_call: TRBD1; j_call: TRBJ1-4; v_call: TRBV6-5; cdr3_aa: ASRTGGSEKLF
clone_size: -; d_call: -; j_call: TRBJ2-7; v_call: TRBV5-1; cdr3_aa: ASSLSDSPHYEQY
clone_size: -; d_call: TRBD1; j_call: TRBJ1-6; v_call: TRBV2; cdr3_aa: ASSKDREGSPLH
clone_size: -; d_call: TRBD1; j_call: TRBJ2-2; v_call: TRBV28; cdr3_aa: AIATGTGRTGELF
clone_size: -; d_call: -; j_call: TRBJ2-5; v_call: TRBV12-5; cdr3_aa: ASGLVPRGQETQY
clone_size: -; d_call: TRBD1; j_call: TRBJ1-2; v_call: TRBV28; cdr3_aa: ASSLNRGLGGYT
clone_size: -; d_call: -; j_call: TRBJ2-5; v_call: TRBV5-1; cdr3_aa: ASSWDSVRETQY
clone_size: -; d_call: TRBD2; j_call: TRBJ2-7; v_call: TRBV19; cdr3_aa: ASSFTSGYEQY
clone_size: -; d_call: -; j_call: TRBJ2-1; v_call: TRBV4-1; cdr3_aa: ASSPIPEGNEQF
clone_size: -; d_call: -; j_call: TRBJ2-7; v_call: TRBV6-5; cdr3_aa: ASLGQGLYEQY
clone_size: -; d_call: TRBD2; j_call: TRBJ2-5; v_call: TRBV3-1/TRBV3-2; cdr3_aa: ASSLLAGGPGETQY
clone_size: -; d_call: TRBD2; j_call: TRBJ2-7; v_call: TRBV5-1; cdr3_aa: ASSYWTSGSSTYEQY
clone_size: -; d_call: TRBD2; j_call: TRBJ2-1; v_call: TRBV7-2; cdr3_aa: ASSPRLAGSSYNEQF
clone_size: -; d_call: TRBD1; j_call: TRBJ2-7; v_call: TRBV3-1/TRBV3-2; cdr3_aa: ASSLDRGNEQY
clone_size: once; d_call: -; j_call: TRBJ1-3; v_call: TRBV28; cdr3_aa: ASALGRATGNTIY
clone_size: -; d_call: -; j_call: TRBJ1-6; v_call: TRBV7-9; cdr3_aa: ASSRIGNRADSPLH
clone_size: -; d_call: -; j_call: TRBJ2-2; v_call: TRBV7-2; cdr3_aa: ASSLRLGDTGELF
clone_size: few; d_call: -; j_call: TRBJ2-7; v_call: TRBV2; cdr3_aa: ASRKGMGYEQY
clone_size: -; d_call: -; j_call: TRBJ1-4; v_call: TRBV30; cdr3_aa: AWSGQNNEKLF
clone_size: -; d_call: TRBD1; j_call: TRBJ2-2; v_call: TRBV6-2/TRBV6-3; cdr3_aa: ASSDGTGRTGELF
clone_size: -; d_call: -; j_call: TRBJ1-1; v_call: TRBV6-6; cdr3_aa: ASSYGGPNTEAF
clone_size: -; d_call: TRBD2; j_call: TRBJ2-7; v_call: TRBV29-1; cdr3_aa: SVNDGLASNEQY
clone_size: -; d_call: -; j_call: TRBJ2-3; v_call: TRBV6-2/TRBV6-3; cdr3_aa: ASSTTGKPDTQY